Each of the 27 T cell receptor beta chains below was sequenced from the same sample in a study of identical twins. In TCRdb, the 5' RACE reads were re-called with MiXCR into one record per CDR3 protein. The sample holds approximately 500,000 distinct CDR3 sequences; 24% are singletons and the top ten take approximately 2.9%. These same records also appear under a second study, on T cells expressing NK-cell markers.

The sample comprised CD4+ T cells sorted from blood. Receptor source: a young woman in good health.

The chain couples TRBV29-1 to TRBJ2-1; a possible D gene is TRBD1 (6 bases). Germline CDR1 is SQVTM and CDR2 is ANQGSEA. V was cut by 7 bases and J by 7 bases, with 17 bases left in between. CDR3 size: 13 residues. CDR3 loop: CSGGHWVGNEQFF. The CDR3 DNA sequence: TGCAGCGGGGGACATTGGGTCGGGAATGAGCAGTTCTTC.

This chain connects TRBV7-9 to TRBJ1-3; tentative D call: TRBD1 (5 bases). The CDR3 is 14 residues long. Germline-derived CDR1 and CDR2 are SEHNR and FQNEAQ (reference sequence). Trimming removed 7 bases from V and 0 bases from J, with 10 bases in between. The DNA of the CDR3 is TGTGCCAGCACGAAGACAGACTCTGGAAACACCATATATTTT. Its translation: CASTKTDSGNTIYF.

The V call is TRBV10-3, the J call TRBJ2-5; 9 bases match TRBD2. CDR1 is ENHRY and CDR2 is SYGVKD in the germline V gene. V was clipped by 4 bases and J by 1 base; unmatched bases: 4. The CDR3 consists of 15 residues. The CDR3 is CAISAASGAQETQYF. The CDR3 DNA follows: TGTGCCATCAGTGCGGCTAGCGGGGCCCAAGAGACCCAGTACTTC.

This clonotype showed up just a few times. This chain connects TRBV6-2 or TRBV6-3 to TRBJ2-7; a possible D gene is TRBD2 (6 bases). Germline V gene data show CDR1 as MNHEY and CDR2 as SVGEGT. The CDR3 consists of 14 residues. Trimming pared 2 bases from V and 2 bases from J, leaving 10 bases between. CDR3 sequence (DNA): TGTGCCAGCAGTTACACACTAGCAACCTACGAGCAGTACTTC. It specifies CASSYTLATYEQYF.

This clonotype was detected a few times. The chain joins TRBV6-1 to TRBJ2-1; D possibly corresponds to TRBD2 (5 bases). V was clipped by 6 bases and J by 0 bases, with 18 bases between them. The CDR3 contains 17 residues. The germline V gene encodes CDR1 MNHNS and CDR2 SASEGT. The CDR3 region has the DNA TGTGCCAGCAGCCCCCGCGCGAACCGGGACTCCTACAATGAGCAGTTCTTC. Its protein product is CASSPRANRDSYNEQFF.

In its sample, this clonotype was seen a few times. This chain joins TRBV6-5 and TRBJ1-3; 9 bases align to TRBD1. The germline V gene has CDR1 MNHEY and CDR2 SVGAGI. The length of the CDR3 is 15 residues. V shed 0 bases and J 5 bases; nucleotides not matched to a gene: 2. CDR3 amino acids: CASSYSNRGRNTIYF. The CDR3 DNA sequence: TGTGCCAGCAGTTACTCGAACAGGGGGCGAAACACCATATATTTT.

This chain links TRBV11-2 with TRBJ2-1; possibly TRBD2 for D (6 bases). Germline CDR1 is SGHAT and CDR2 is FQNNGV. V shed 5 bases and J shed 5 bases, with 16 bases lying between them. CDR3 length equals 15 residues. The CDR3 protein is CASSPIGGPDNEQFF. The CDR3 DNA sequence: TGTGCCAGCAGCCCCATAGGAGGGCCAGACAATGAGCAGTTCTTC.

The chain employs TRBV5-1 and TRBJ1-5, with 8 bases lining up with TRBD1. This CDR3 spans 15 amino acids. V lost 4 bases to trimming and J lost 1 base; unmatched junction nucleotides: 4. Germline V gene lookup returns CDR1 SGHRS and CDR2 YFSETQ. The CDR3 spells CASSATGESNQPQHF. Here the CDR3 DNA reads TGCGCCAGCAGCGCGACAGGGGAAAGCAATCAGCCCCAGCATTTT.

This clonotype was observed a few times. The chain combines TRBV29-1 with TRBJ2-1; no clear D gene. The V end was cut by 3 bases, the J end by 9 bases, with 12 bases between. Per germline, CDR1 SQVTM and CDR2 ANQGSEA. The CDR3 has 12 residues. The chain's CDR3 is CSVDSGRGEQFF. In DNA form, the CDR3 reads TGCAGCGTTGACTCGGGCCGAGGTGAGCAGTTCTTC.

A single count supports this clonotype. The chain combines TRBV5-1 with TRBJ2-3, with 9 bases aligning to TRBD2. The germline CDR1 and CDR2 sequences are SGHRS and YFSETQ. The CDR3 sequence is 16 residues long. The V gene end was trimmed by 7 bases and the J gene end by 4 bases; junction bases not matched to a gene: 13. The CDR3 DNA is TGCGCCAGCTCCTATACTGGGACTAGCATGTCAGATACGCAGTATTTT. This translates into CASSYTGTSMSDTQYF.

This clonotype came up a few times. This chain connects TRBV4-1 to TRBJ2-3; maybe TRBD2 (5 bases). The CDR3 is 15 amino acids. In germline, CDR1 is MGHRA, CDR2 YSYEKL. The V end was cut by 4 bases, the J end by 6 bases, with 17 bases between. The CDR3 spells CASSRVTGGGDTQYF. The CDR3, as DNA: TGCGCCAGCAGCCGGGTAACTGGTGGCGGGGATACGCAGTATTTT.

V usage is TRBV5-1 and J usage is TRBJ2-7; D is ambiguous. The CDR3 sequence is 14 residues long. The germline V gene has CDR1 SGHRS and CDR2 YFSETQ. V was pared by 7 bases and J by 0 bases, with 14 bases between. In nucleotides, the CDR3 is TGCGCCAGCCTGCCTCAAGGGTTCTCCTACGAGCAGTACTTC. Its protein is CASLPQGFSYEQYF.

There are a few counts of this clonotype. The V and J genes are TRBV30 and TRBJ1-5; possible D gene TRBD1, 5 bases. V lost 2 bases and J lost 3, with 8 bases in between. From germline, CDR1 is GTSNPN and CDR2 SVGIG (reference sequence). The CDR3 has 13 amino acids. CDR3: CAWSQDINQPQHF. The DNA of the CDR3 is TGTGCCTGGAGTCAGGACATCAATCAGCCCCAGCATTTT. Variable domain in full (rest from reference TRBV30 and TRBJ1-5): SQTIHQWPATLVQPVGSPLSLECTVEGTSNPNLYWYRQAAGRGLQLLFYSVGIGQISSEVPQNLSASRPQDRQFILSSKKLLLSDSGFYLCAWSQDINQPQHFGDGTRLSIL.

The gene calls are TRBV7-2 and TRBJ2-3; 8 bases are shared with TRBD2. The CDR3 is made up of 17 amino acids. Per germline, CDR1 SGHTA and CDR2 FQGNSA. Trimming at V came to 5 bases and at J to 3 bases, leaving 13 bases not matched to a gene. CDR3 sequence reads: CASSPSGAGVRTDTQYF. The CDR3 bases are TGTGCCAGCAGCCCGTCCGGAGCGGGAGTAAGGACAGATACGCAGTATTTT. Complete variable domain (other parts from reference TRBV7-2 and TRBJ2-3): GAGVSQSPSNKVTEKGKDVELRCDPISGHTALYWYRQSLGQGLEFLIYFQGNSAPDKSGLPSDRFSAERTGGSVSTLTIQRTQQEDSAVYLCASSPSGAGVRTDTQYFGPGTRLTVL.

The gene calls are TRBV27 and TRBJ1-6; no firm D call. Trimming shortened V by 3 bases and J by 9 bases, and 12 bases separated the two germline ends. Germline V lookup: CDR1 MNHEY, CDR2 SMNVEV (reference sequence). The CDR3 has 14 amino acids. CDR3 loop: CASSFGPVSSPLHF. Here the CDR3 DNA reads TGTGCCAGCAGTTTTGGACCAGTGAGTTCACCCCTCCACTTT.

This clonotype has more than one count but fewer than ten. This chain's CDR3 is CSAGYREYGYTF. CDR3 coding DNA: TGCAGTGCTGGGTACAGGGAGTATGGCTACACCTTC. The V and J genes are TRBV20-1 and TRBJ1-2; weak D call: TRBD1 (6 bases). The V gene lost 5 bases and the J gene lost 5 bases, with 12 bases spanning the gap. The CDR3 has 12 residues. Germline-derived CDR1 and CDR2 are DFQATT and SNEGSKA (reference sequence).

This clonotype appeared a few times. The V gene is TRBV6-5, the J gene TRBJ1-1; TRBD1 is a possible D gene (6 bases). In germline, CDR1 is MNHEY, CDR2 SVGAGI. The CDR3 length is 16 residues. With 5 bases removed from V and 1 base from J, the gap between germline ends came to 17 bases. The CDR3 sequence: CASSIPVGQPNTEAFF. CDR3 nucleotide sequence: TGTGCCAGCAGTATACCCGTAGGACAGCCGAACACTGAAGCTTTCTTT.

The chain is built from TRBV7-2 and TRBJ2-7; D remains ambiguous. Per germline, CDR1 SGHTA and CDR2 FQGNSA. Trimming removed 4 bases from V and 2 bases from J, with 12 bases in between. The CDR3 covers 14 residues. Written as DNA, the CDR3 is TGTGCCAGCAGCTCAGTGTACGGCGCCTACGAGCAGTACTTC. This translates into CASSSVYGAYEQYF.

This chain joins TRBV12-3 or TRBV12-4 and TRBJ2-3, with a weak D call TRBD1 (6 bases). Trimming removed 6 bases from V and 9 bases from J, with 13 bases in between. The CDR3 sequence is 12 residues long. CDR3 in DNA: TGTGCCAGCAGGGCACAGGGTTTAACGCAGTATTTT. Its translation: CASRAQGLTQYF.

The chain recombines TRBV6-1 with TRBJ2-5; 11 bases line up with TRBD1. Germline trimming cut 5 bases from V and 6 bases from J; bases unmatched to any gene: 2. Germline values: CDR1 MNHNS, CDR2 SASEGT. This CDR3 region has 13 residues. The CDR3 sequence: CASSRDRGKTQYF. The CDR3, as DNA: TGTGCCAGCAGTAGGGACAGGGGGAAGACCCAGTACTTC.

The CDR3 DNA is TGTGCCAGCAGCTTAGACAGGGTCAACTATGGCTACACCTTC. It encodes CASSLDRVNYGYTF. The V and J genes are TRBV5-6 and TRBJ1-2; the match to TRBD1 covers 7 bases. Germline V gives CDR1 SGHDT, CDR2 YYEEEE. This CDR3 is built from 14 residues. The V gene end was trimmed by 2 bases and the J gene end by 2 bases; junction bases not matched to a gene: 3.

J is TRBJ2-7 and V is TRBV4-3; 7 nucleotides agree with TRBD2. V lost 0 bases to trimming and J lost 4 bases; unmatched junction nucleotides: 9. CDR1 and CDR2 from the germline V gene are LGHNA and YSLEER. CDR3 length: 16 amino acids. The CDR3 DNA is TGCGCCAGCAGCCAAGATTTCCCAGCGGGGATATACGAGCAGTACTTC. This translates into CASSQDFPAGIYEQYF.

There are a few counts of this clonotype. V gene TRBV4-3 combines with J gene TRBJ2-2; D might be TRBD2 (5 bases). V lost 2 bases and J lost 0, with 19 bases in between. The CDR3 consists of 19 residues. The V gene's germline CDR1 is LGHNA and CDR2 YSLEER. The CDR3 is CASSQKAVTFGTNTGELFF. The DNA for the CDR3 is TGCGCCAGCAGCCAAAAAGCGGTGACTTTTGGAACGAACACCGGGGAGCTGTTTTTT.

This clonotype was observed many times. The chain uses TRBV30 and TRBJ2-1; no definite D call. The CDR3 length is 13 residues. V was shortened by 0 bases and J by 5 bases, with 8 bases between the two germline ends. Germline CDR1 reads GTSNPN; CDR2 reads SVGIG (reference sequence). The DNA of the CDR3 is TGTGCCTGGAGTGTAAATTATGACAATGAGCAGTTCTTC. Amino acids: CAWSVNYDNEQFF.

Only a few counts were recorded for this clonotype. This chain connects TRBV6-2 or TRBV6-3 to TRBJ2-2, with 7 bases matching TRBD1. The V and J ends lost 6 bases and 1 base, in that order; junction bases with no gene match: 14. The CDR3 has 18 residues. Germline assignment: CDR1 MNHEY and CDR2 SVGEGT. DNA for the CDR3: TGTGCCAGCAGACTCCGGGACAGTTTTCATAGGAACACCGGGGAGCTGTTTTTT. Its translation: CASRLRDSFHRNTGELFF.

This clonotype came up once. The chain uses TRBV5-6 and TRBJ2-1; weak D call: TRBD2 (5 bases). The CDR3 runs 14 residues. V lost 0 bases to trimming and J lost 10 bases, with 14 bases between them. Germline CDR1 is SGHDT and CDR2 is YYEEEE. The CDR3: CASSLVSGDREQFF. As DNA, the CDR3 is TGTGCCAGCAGCTTGGTGTCCGGGGATCGGGAGCAGTTCTTC.

In its sample, this clonotype was seen once. A single base separates this from a much larger clone, so it may be a read error. The chain recombines TRBV5-1 with TRBJ2-1, with D perhaps assigned TRBD1 or TRBD2 (5 bases each). The CDR3 extends over 16 amino acids. Germline CDR1 is SGHRS and CDR2 is YFSETQ. Here the CDR3 DNA reads TGCGCCAGCAGCTGGACTGTTGGGGGTGTATACAATGAGCAGCTCTTC. Protein sequence: CASSWTVGGVYNEQLF.